The sequence of this T cell receptor beta chain was determined in a study of T cell responses to AZD1222 COVID-19 vaccine. Broader study findings: Baseline serology detected seropositivity in only five to seven AZD1222 recipients. Donors in the cohort were predominantly white British and more often female, and clonal diversity was possibly underestimated. There were repertoire samples only from the period after the peak T cell response. Spike-specific TCR depth and breadth grew after two AZD1222 doses.

TCRdb keeps only in-frame clones here, not all; method: immunoSEQ multiplex PCR. The sample yields 140,000 or so clones, 88% seen once. With regard to this clone: Its target is unknown.

This CDR3 is 12 amino acids long. Deletions cut 6 bases from V and 2 bases from J, with 8 bases between. The specimen was peripheral blood, collected 28 days after the second dose of the MenACWY control vaccine. The origin of this receptor is an adult who received the MenACWY meningococcal vaccine as a control. The chain is built from TRBV12-3 or TRBV12-4 and TRBJ2-7; D gene uncertain. CDR3: CASSPTAYEQYF. The CDR3 nucleotides read TGTGCCAGCAGCCCGACTGCCTACGAGCAGTACTTC.